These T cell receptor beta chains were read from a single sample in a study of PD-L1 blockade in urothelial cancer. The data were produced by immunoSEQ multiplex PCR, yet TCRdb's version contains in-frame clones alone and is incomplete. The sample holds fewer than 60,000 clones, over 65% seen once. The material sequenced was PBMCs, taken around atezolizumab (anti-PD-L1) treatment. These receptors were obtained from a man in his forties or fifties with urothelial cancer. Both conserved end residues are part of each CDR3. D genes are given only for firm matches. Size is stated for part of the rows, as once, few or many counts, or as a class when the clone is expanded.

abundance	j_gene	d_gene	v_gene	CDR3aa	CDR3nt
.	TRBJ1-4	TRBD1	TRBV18	CASSPLTGGGEKLFF	TGTGCCAGCTCACCATTAACAGGGGGCGGTGAAAAACTGTTTTTT
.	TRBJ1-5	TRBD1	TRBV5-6	CASSLSWTGQNQPQHF	TGTGCCAGCAGCTTGTCGTGGACAGGGCAGAATCAGCCCCAGCATTTT
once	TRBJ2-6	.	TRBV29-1	CSVDGAAIPGANVLTF	TGCAGCGTTGATGGTGCTGCGATCCCTGGGGCCAACGTCCTGACTTTC
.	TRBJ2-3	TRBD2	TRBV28	CASSWTSGRPDTQYF	TGTGCCAGCAGCTGGACTAGCGGGCGCCCAGATACGCAGTATTTT
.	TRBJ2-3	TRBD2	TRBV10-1	CASSESGLAGTSTDTQYF	TGCGCCAGCAGTGAGTCGGGACTAGCGGGGACGAGCACAGATACGCAGTATTTT
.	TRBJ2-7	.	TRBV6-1	CASSLTTGRGAEQYF	TGTGCCAGCAGCCTTACAACGGGCCGGGGGGCAGAGCAGTACTTC
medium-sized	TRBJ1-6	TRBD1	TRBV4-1	CASSQELRPGGSYNSPLHF	TGCGCCAGCAGCCAAGAATTGAGGCCAGGGGGCTCCTATAATTCACCCCTCCACTTT
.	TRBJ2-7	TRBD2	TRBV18	CASSPKRDFSYEQYF	TGTGCCAGCTCACCCAAGCGGGACTTCTCCTACGAGCAGTACTTC
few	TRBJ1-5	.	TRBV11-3	CASRHGAIRGNQPQHF	TGTGCCAGCCGGCATGGGGCCATTCGGGGCAATCAGCCCCAGCATTTT
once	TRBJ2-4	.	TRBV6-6	CASSYPPQAVQNIQYF	TGTGCCAGCAGTTACCCCCCGCAGGCCGTCCAAAACATTCAGTACTTC
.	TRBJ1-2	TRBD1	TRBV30	CAWRIQGALGYTF	TGTGCCTGGAGAATACAGGGGGCGCTTGGCTACACCTTC
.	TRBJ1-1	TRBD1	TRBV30	CAWTTPGTGMNTEAFF	TGTGCCTGGACAACCCCAGGGACAGGTATGAACACTGAAGCTTTCTTT
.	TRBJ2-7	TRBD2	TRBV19	CASSMSGGGYEQYF	TGTGCCAGTAGTATGAGCGGGGGGGGATACGAGCAGTACTTC
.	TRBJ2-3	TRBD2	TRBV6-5	CASSTQAGGTDTQYF	TGTGCCAGCAGTACCCAAGCGGGAGGGACAGATACGCAGTATTTT
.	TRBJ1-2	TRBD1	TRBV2	CASTEGAGPLYYGYTF	TGTGCCAGCACCGAGGGGGCAGGACCTCTTTACTATGGCTACACCTTC
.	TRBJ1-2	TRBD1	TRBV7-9	CASSSGQGPYNYGYTF	TGTGCCAGCAGCTCTGGACAGGGCCCTTATAACTATGGCTACACCTTC
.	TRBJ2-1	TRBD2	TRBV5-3	CARSYGLAGGLSCSYNEQFF	TGTGCCAGAAGCTACGGACTAGCGGGGGGCTTGTCCTGCAGTTACAATGAGCAGTTCTTC
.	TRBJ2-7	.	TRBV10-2	CASSDAGGASSYEQYF	TGCGCCAGCAGTGATGCAGGAGGGGCGTCCTCCTACGAGCAGTACTTC
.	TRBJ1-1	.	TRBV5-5	CASSLDPRSDTEAFF	TGTGCCAGCAGCTTGGATCCCAGGTCGGACACTGAAGCTTTCTTT
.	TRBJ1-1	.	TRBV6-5	CASSYRGRTEAFF	TGTGCCAGCAGTTACCGTGGGAGGACTGAAGCTTTCTTT
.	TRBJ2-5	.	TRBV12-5	CASGLVGRTGQETQYF	TGTGCTAGTGGTTTGGTGGGGAGGACGGGCCAAGAGACCCAGTACTTC
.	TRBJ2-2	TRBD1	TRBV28	CASEQNRGNTGELFF	TGTGCCAGCGAACAAAACAGGGGGAACACCGGGGAGCTGTTTTTT
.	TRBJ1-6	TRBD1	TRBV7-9	CASTLETGGYSPLHF	TGTGCCAGCACGCTAGAGACAGGGGGGTATTCACCCCTCCACTTT
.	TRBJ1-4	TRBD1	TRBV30	CAWRGRDRDGYEKLFF	TGTGCCTGGAGGGGACGGGACAGGGATGGGTATGAAAAACTGTTTTTT
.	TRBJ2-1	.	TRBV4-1	CASSQGRNNEQFF	TGCGCCAGCAGCCAAGGTCGTAACAATGAGCAGTTCTTC
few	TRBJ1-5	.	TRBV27	CASSLQPFQPQHF	TGTGCCAGCAGCCTACAGCCGTTTCAGCCCCAGCATTTT
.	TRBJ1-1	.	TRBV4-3	CASSQTVNTEAFF	TGCGCCAGCAGCCAGACAGTGAACACTGAAGCTTTCTTT
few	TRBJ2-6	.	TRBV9	CASSGRRAGANVLTF	TGTGCCAGCAGCGGGAGGAGGGCCGGGGCCAACGTCCTGACTTTC
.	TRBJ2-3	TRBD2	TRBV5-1	CASSYSGGHTDTQYF	TGCGCCAGCAGCTATAGCGGGGGCCACACAGATACGCAGTATTTT
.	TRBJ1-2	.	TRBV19	CASTPPAGPNYGYTF	TGTGCCAGTACCCCCCCGGCAGGCCCCAACTATGGCTACACCTTC
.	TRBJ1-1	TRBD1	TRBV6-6	CASSLTGDTEAFF	TGTGCCAGCAGTTTAACAGGGGACACTGAAGCTTTCTTT
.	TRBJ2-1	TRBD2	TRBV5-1	CASTRTSGSSYNEQFF	TGCGCCAGCACCCGGACTAGCGGGAGCTCCTACAATGAGCAGTTCTTC
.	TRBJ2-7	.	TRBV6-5	CASTPTGTSYEQYF	TGTGCCAGTACCCCGACAGGTACTTCCTACGAGCAGTACTTC
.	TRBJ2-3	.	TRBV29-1	CSVAGGYTDTQYF	TGCAGCGTTGCTGGCGGTTACACAGATACGCAGTATTTT
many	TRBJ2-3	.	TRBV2	CASSEARLGTQYF	TGTGCCAGCAGTGAAGCCAGACTGGGTACGCAGTATTTT